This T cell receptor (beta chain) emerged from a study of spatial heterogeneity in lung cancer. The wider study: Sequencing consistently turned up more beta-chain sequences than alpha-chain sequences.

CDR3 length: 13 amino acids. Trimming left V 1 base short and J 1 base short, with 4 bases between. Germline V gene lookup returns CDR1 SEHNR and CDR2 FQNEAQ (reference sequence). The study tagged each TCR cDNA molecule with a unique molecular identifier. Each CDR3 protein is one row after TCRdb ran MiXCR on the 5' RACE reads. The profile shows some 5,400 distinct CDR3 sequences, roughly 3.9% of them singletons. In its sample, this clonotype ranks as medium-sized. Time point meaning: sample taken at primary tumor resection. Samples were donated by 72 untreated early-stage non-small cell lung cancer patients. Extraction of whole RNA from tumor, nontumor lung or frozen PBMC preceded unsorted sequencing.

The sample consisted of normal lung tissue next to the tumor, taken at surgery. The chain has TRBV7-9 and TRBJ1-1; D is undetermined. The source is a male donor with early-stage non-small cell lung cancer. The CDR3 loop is CASSLDSNTEAFF. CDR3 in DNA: TGTGCCAGCAGCTTAGACTCGAACACTGAAGCTTTCTTT.